The clone carrying this TCR beta chain was found a few times. V shed 4 bases, J shed 0 bases, and the junction held 3 bases outside the gene matches. Looked up from germline, CDR1 is SGHRS and CDR2 is YFSETQ. This CDR3 comprises 14 residues. Method: immunoSEQ multiplex PCR; TCRdb's copy keeps in-frame clones and lacks some. The sample contains under 75,000 clones, roughly 89% of which appear only once. These data belong to a study of blood T cell repertoires in COVID-19. The chain recombines TRBV5-1 with TRBJ2-7; 8 bases map to TRBD1. The source is a man in his forties or fifties with active COVID-19. The material sequenced was peripheral blood. Here the CDR3 reads CASSPDRASYEQYF. In DNA, the CDR3 is TGCGCCAGCAGCCCGGACAGGGCCTCCTACGAGCAGTACTTC.